This passage covers 4 T cell receptor beta chains from one sample sequenced in a study of sequential checkpoint blockade in melanoma. Stated treatment: randomized to nivolumab then ipilimumab (arm A) or the reverse (arm B). Method: immunoSEQ multiplex PCR; TCRdb's copy keeps in-frame clones and lacks some. This repertoire shows some 30,000 clones, about four fifths found once; its top ten account for 18%. Sequencing used CD8+ T cells sorted from blood (inferred from file names), obtained from a patient given nivolumab and ipilimumab in sequence. The receptors stem from a human donor with melanoma.

The genes are TRBV9 and TRBJ2-7, with D possibly being TRBD2 (7 bases). The CDR3 is 15 residues long. V lost 3 bases, J lost 2 bases, and 15 bases lay in between. CDR1 SGDLS and CDR2 YYNGEE come from the germline V gene. Written as DNA, the CDR3 is TGTGCCAGCAGCGAGGGGGGGGGCCTGACCTACGAGCAGTACTTC. As protein: CASSEGGGLTYEQYF.

This rearrangement joins TRBV7-9 to TRBJ2-7; tentatively, D is TRBD2 (6 bases). Looked up from germline, CDR1 is SEHNR and CDR2 is FQNEAQ (reference sequence). This CDR3 contains 15 residues. V lost 5 bases and J 7 bases, leaving 21 bases between the germline ends. The CDR3 sequence: CASSLTPGAWGEQYF. The CDR3 DNA reads TGTGCCAGCAGCCTGACCCCGGGAGCCTGGGGGGAGCAGTACTTC.

This clone was picked up one time. As DNA, the CDR3 is TGCGCCAGCAGCTACGTCTGGGGTGCAGGGGAATTGCAGTATTTT. This sequence encodes CASSYVWGAGELQYF. This rearrangement joins TRBV5-1 to TRBJ2-3; the D gene is possibly TRBD1 (6 bases). Per the germline V gene, CDR1 is SGHRS and CDR2 is YFSETQ. Trimming stripped 3 bases from V and 11 bases from J, with 22 bases between. The CDR3 has 15 residues.

The V gene is TRBV5-6, the J gene TRBJ1-5, with 9 bases matching TRBD1. CDR3 length equals 15 residues. The germline gives CDR1 SGHDT, CDR2 YYEEEE. V shed 3 bases, J shed 4 bases, and the junction held 5 bases outside the gene matches. CDR3 protein: CASSWGGTGNQPQHF. DNA for the CDR3: TGTGCCAGCAGCTGGGGGGGGACAGGGAATCAGCCCCAGCATTTT. Variable domain in full (rest from reference TRBV5-6 and TRBJ1-5): DAGVTQSPTHLIKTRGQQVTLRCSPKSGHDTVSWYQQALGQGPQFIFQYYEEEERQRGNFPDRFSGHQFPNYSSELNVNALLLGDSALYLCASSWGGTGNQPQHFGDGTRLSIL.